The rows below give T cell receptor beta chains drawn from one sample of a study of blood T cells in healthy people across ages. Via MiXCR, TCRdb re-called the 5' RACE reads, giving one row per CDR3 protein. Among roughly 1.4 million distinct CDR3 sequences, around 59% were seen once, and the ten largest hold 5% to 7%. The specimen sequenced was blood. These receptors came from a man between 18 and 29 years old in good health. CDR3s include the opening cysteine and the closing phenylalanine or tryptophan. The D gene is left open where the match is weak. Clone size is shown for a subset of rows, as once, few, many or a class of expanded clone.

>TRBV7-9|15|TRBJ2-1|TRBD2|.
TGTGCCAGCAGCTCCAGACTAGCGGGGGGCAATGAGCAGTTCTTC
CASSSRLAGGNEQFF
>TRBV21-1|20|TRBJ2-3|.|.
TGTGCCAGCAGCAAAGTAGGCCGGAAGCAAGAGGAGCCGGGCACAGATACGCAGTATTTT
CASSKVGRKQEEPGTDTQYF
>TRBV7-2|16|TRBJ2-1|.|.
TGTGCCAGCAGCTTTGTCGGATTAGGCGCGTTAGGCGAGCAGTTCTTC
CASSFVGLGALGEQFF
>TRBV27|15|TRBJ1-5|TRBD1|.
TGTGCCAGCAGTCCCGGGACAGGGCACAATCAGCCCCAGCATTTT
CASSPGTGHNQPQHF
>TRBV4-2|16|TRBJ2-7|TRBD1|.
TGTGCCAGCAGCCAAGGTACAGGGGGAACTACGCGTGGGCAGTACTTC
CASSQGTGGTTRGQYF
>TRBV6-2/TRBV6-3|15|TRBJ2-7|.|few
TGTGCCAGCAGCCCTAACTCGGAACAGACCTACGAGCAGTACTTC
CASSPNSEQTYEQYF
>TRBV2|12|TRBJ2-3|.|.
TGTGCCAGCAGTGAAATAATAGATACGCAGTATTTT
CASSEIIDTQYF
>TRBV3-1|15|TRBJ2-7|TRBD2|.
TGTGCCAGCAGCCCCATCCAAGCGGGGGGGGACGAGCAGTACTTC
CASSPIQAGGDEQYF
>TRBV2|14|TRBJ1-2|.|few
TGTGCCAGCAGGGTGGACAGATTAAACTATGGCTACACCTTC
CASRVDRLNYGYTF
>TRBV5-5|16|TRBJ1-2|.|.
TGTGCCAGCAGCCCCGACCCGACAGGAGAACCCTATGGCTACACCTTC
CASSPDPTGEPYGYTF
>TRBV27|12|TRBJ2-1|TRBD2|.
TGTGCCACCTCGACTAGCGGGAATGAGCAGTTCTTC
CATSTSGNEQFF
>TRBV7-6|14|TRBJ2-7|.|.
TGTGCCAGCAGTTGGCGGGACGGTTCCTACGAGCAGTACTTC
CASSWRDGSYEQYF
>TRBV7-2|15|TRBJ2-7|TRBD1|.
TGTGCCAGCAGCTTAATTGGGACAGGACCCTACGAGCAGTACTTC
CASSLIGTGPYEQYF